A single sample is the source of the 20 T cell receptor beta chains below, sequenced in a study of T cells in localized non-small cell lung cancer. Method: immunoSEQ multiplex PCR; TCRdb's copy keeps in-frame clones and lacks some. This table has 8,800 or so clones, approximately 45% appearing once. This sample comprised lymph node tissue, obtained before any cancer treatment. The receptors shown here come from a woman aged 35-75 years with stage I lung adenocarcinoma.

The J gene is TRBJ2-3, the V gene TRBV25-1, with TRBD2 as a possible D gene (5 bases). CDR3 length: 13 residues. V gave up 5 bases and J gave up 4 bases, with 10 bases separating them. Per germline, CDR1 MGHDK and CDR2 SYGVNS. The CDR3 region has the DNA TGTGCCAGCAGTATACGGGGTTCAGATACGCAGTATTTT. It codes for CASSIRGSDTQYF.

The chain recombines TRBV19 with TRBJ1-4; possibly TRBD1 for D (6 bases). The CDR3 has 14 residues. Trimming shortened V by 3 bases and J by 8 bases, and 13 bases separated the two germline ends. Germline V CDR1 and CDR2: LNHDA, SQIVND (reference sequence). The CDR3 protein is CASSMGGAPEKLFF. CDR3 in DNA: TGTGCCAGTAGTATGGGGGGGGCCCCCGAAAAACTGTTTTTT.

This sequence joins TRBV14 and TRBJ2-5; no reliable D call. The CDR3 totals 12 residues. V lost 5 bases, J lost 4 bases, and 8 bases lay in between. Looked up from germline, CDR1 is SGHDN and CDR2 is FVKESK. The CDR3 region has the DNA TGTGCCAGCAGCTCCCTCGGAGAGACCCAGTACTTC. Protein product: CASSSLGETQYF.

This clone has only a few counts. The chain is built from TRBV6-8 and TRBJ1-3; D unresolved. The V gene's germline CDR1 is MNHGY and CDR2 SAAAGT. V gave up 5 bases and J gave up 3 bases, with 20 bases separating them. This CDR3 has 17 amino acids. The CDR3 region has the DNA TGTGCCAGCAGTCCCTTGCATGGTCTTCCTAATGGAAACACCATATATTTT. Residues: CASSPLHGLPNGNTIYF.

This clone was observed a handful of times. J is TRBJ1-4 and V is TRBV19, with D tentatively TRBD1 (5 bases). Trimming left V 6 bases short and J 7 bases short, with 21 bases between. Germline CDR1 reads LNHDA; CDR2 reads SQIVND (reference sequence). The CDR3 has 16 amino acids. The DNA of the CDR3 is TGTGCCAGTAGCCAAAACTACGGGTGGGGGATTGAAAAACTGTTTTTT. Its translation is CASSQNYGWGIEKLFF.

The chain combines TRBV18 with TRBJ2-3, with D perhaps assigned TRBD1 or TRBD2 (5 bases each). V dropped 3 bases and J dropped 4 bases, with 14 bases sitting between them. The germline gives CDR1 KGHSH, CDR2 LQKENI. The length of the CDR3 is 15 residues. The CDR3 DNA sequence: TGTGCCAGCTCACCGGGACCGCCTCCCGCAGATACGCAGTATTTT. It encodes CASSPGPPPADTQYF.

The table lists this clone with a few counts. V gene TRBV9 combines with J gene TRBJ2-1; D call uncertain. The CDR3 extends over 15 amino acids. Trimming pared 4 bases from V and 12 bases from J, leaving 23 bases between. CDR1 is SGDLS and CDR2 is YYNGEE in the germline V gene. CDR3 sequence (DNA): TGTGCCAGCAGCTTTGGGTCCTTATACAATGAAGGGCAGTTCTTC. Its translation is CASSFGSLYNEGQFF.

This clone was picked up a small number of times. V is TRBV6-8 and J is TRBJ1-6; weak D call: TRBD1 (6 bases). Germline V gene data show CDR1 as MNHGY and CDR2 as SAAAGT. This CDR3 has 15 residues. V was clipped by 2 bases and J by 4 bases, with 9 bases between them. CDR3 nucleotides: TGTGCCAGCAGTTACGGGCAGGGGTATAATTCACCCCTCCACTTT. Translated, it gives CASSYGQGYNSPLHF.

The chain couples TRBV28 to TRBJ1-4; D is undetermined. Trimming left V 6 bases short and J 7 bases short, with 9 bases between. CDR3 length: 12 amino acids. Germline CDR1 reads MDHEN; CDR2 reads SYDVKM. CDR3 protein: CASRPGGEKLFF. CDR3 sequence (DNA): TGTGCCAGCAGGCCGGGTGGTGAAAAACTGTTTTTT.

CDR3 in amino acids: CASSIPATEAFF. Here the CDR3 DNA reads TGTGCCAGTAGTATACCGGCCACTGAAGCTTTCTTT. The chain employs TRBV19 and TRBJ1-1; D ambiguous. V was clipped by 2 bases and J by 4 bases, with 5 bases between them. In germline, CDR1 is LNHDA, CDR2 SQIVND (reference sequence). The length of the CDR3 is 12 residues.

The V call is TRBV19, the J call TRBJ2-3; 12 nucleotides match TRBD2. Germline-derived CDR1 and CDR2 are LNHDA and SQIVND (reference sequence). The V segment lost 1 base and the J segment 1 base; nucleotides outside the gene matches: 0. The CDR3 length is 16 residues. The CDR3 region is CASSIGTSGGTDTQYF. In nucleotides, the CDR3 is TGTGCCAGTAGTATAGGGACTAGCGGGGGCACAGATACGCAGTATTTT.

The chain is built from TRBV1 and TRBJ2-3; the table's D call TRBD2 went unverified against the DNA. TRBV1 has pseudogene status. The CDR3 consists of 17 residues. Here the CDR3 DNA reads TGCGCCAGCAGCCAAAAAATGGGAGGGCTAGCCACAGATACGCAGTATTTT. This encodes CASSQKMGGLATDTQYF.

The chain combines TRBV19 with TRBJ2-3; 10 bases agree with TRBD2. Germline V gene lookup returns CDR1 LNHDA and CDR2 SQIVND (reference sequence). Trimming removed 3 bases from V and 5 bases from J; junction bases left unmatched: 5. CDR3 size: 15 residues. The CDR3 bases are TGTGCCAGTAGTATTAGGGCTAGCGGGGGAGATACGCAGTATTTT. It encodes CASSIRASGGDTQYF.

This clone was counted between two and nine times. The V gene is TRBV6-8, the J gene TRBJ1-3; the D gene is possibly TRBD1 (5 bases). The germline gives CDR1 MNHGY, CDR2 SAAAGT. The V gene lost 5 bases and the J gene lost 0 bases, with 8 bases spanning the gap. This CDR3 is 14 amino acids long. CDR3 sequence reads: CASSPGDSGNTIYF. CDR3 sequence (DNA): TGTGCCAGCAGTCCGGGGGACTCTGGAAACACCATATATTTT.

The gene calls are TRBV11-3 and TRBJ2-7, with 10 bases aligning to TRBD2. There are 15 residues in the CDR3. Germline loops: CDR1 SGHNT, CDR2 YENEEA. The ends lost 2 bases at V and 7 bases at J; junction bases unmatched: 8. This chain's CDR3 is CASSLISGGELEQYF. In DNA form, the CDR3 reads TGTGCCAGCAGCTTAATCAGCGGGGGGGAATTAGAGCAGTACTTC.

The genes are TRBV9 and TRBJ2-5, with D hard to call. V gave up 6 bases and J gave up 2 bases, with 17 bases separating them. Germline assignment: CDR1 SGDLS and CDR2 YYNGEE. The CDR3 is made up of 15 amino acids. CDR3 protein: CASMRRDGPQETQYF. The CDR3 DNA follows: TGTGCCAGCATGCGACGAGACGGTCCTCAAGAGACCCAGTACTTC. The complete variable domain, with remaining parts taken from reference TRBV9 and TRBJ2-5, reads DSGVTQTPKHLITATGQRVTLRCSPRSGDLSVYWYQQSLDQGLQFLIQYYNGEERAKGNILERFSAQQFPDLHSELNLSSLELGDSALYFCASMRRDGPQETQYFGPGTRLLVL.

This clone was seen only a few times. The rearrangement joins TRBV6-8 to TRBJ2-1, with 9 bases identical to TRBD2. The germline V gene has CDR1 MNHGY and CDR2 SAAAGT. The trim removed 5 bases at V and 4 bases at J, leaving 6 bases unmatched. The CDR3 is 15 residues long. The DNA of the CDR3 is TGTGCCAGCAGTAACGGGCTAGCGGGGTACAATGAGCAGTTCTTC. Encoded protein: CASSNGLAGYNEQFF.

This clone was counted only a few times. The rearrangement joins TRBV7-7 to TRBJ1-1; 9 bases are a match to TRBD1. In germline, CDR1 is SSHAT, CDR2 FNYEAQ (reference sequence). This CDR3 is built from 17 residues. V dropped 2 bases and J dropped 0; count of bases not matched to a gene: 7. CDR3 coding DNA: TGTGCCAGCAGCTTAACGGCGGACAGGGGAATGAACACTGAAGCTTTCTTT. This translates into CASSLTADRGMNTEAFF. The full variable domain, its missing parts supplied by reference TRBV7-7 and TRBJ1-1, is GAGVSQSPRYKVTKRGQDVTLRCDPISSHATLYWYQQALGQGPEFLTYFNYEAQPDKSGLPSDRFSAERPEGSISTLTIQRTEQRDSAMYRCASSLTADRGMNTEAFFGQGTRLTVV.

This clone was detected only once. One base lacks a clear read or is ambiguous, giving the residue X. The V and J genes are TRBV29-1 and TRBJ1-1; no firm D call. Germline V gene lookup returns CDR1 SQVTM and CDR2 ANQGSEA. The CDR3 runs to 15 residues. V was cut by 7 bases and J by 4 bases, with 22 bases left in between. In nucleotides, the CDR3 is TGCAGCGCCACGGAGTTAAGCCCGRAGGGCACTGAAGCTTTCTTT. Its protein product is CSATELSPXGTEAFF.

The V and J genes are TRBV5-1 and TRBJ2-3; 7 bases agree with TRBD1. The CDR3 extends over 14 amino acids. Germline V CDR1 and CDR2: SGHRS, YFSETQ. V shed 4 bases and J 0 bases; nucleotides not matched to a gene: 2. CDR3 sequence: CASSLGQSTDTQYF. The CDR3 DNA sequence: TGCGCCAGCAGCCTGGGACAGAGCACAGATACGCAGTATTTT.